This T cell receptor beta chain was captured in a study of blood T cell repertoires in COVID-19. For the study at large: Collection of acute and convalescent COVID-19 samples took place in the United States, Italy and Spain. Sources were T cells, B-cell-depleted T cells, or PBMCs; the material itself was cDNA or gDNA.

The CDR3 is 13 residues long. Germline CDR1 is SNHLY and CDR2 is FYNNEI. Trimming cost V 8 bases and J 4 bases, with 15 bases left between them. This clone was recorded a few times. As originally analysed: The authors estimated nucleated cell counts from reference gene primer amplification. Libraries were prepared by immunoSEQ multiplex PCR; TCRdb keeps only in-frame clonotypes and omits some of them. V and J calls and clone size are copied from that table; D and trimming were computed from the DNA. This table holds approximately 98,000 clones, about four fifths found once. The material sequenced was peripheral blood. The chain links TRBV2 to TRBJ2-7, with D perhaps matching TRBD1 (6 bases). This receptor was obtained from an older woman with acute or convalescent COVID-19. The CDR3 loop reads CASALGQAYEQYF. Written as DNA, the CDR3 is TGTGCCAGCGCCTTGGGACAAGCATACGAGCAGTACTTC.